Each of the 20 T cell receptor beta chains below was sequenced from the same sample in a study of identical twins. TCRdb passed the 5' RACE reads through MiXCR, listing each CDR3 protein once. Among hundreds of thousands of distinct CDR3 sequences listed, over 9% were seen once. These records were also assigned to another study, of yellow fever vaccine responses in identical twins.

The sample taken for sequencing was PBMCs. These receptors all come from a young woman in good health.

CDR3 residues: CAIRGLAGVADTQYF. The CDR3 DNA is TGTGCCATCAGGGGACTAGCGGGGGTGGCAGATACGCAGTATTTT. The chain carries TRBV10-3 and TRBJ2-3; 14 bases are shared with TRBD2. CDR3 length: 15 residues. Germline CDR1 and CDR2: ENHRY and SYGVKD. V lost 6 bases to trimming and J lost 4 bases; unmatched junction nucleotides: 3.

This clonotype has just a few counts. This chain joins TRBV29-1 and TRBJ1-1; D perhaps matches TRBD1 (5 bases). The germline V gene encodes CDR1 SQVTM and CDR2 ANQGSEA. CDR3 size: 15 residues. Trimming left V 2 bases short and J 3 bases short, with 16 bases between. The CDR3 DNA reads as TGCAGCGTTGAAAGACAGATTTTAAGGGACACTGAAGCTTTCTTT. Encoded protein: CSVERQILRDTEAFF.

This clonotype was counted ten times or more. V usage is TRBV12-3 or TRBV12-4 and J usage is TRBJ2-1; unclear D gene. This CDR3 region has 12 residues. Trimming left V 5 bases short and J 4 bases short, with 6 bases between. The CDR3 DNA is TGTGCCAGCAGTATAATTTACAATGAGCAGTTCTTC. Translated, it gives CASSIIYNEQFF.

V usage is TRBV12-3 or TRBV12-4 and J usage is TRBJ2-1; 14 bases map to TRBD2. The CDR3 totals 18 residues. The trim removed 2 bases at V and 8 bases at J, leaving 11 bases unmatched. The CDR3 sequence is CASSLSPRTSGRMYEQFF. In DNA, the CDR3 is TGTGCCAGCAGTTTATCTCCCAGGACTAGCGGGAGGATGTATGAGCAGTTCTTC.

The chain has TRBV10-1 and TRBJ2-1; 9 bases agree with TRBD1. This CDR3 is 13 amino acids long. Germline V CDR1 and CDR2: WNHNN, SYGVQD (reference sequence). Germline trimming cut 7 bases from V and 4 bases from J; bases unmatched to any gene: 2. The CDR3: CASNDRGYNEQFF. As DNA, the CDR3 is TGCGCCAGCAACGACAGGGGGTACAATGAGCAGTTCTTC.

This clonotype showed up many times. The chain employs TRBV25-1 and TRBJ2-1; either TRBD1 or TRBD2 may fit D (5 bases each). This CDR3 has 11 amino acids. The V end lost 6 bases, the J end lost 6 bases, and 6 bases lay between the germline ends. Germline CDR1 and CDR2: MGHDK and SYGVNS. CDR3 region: CASRGVNEQFF. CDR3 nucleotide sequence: TGTGCCAGCAGGGGGGTCAATGAGCAGTTCTTC.

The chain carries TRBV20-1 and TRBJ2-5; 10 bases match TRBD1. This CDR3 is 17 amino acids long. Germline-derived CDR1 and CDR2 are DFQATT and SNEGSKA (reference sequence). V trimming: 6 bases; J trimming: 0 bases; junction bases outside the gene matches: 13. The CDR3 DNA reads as TGCAGTGCGGGGAGGTGGGGACAGGGGATTTACCAAGAGACCCAGTACTTC. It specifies CSAGRWGQGIYQETQYF.

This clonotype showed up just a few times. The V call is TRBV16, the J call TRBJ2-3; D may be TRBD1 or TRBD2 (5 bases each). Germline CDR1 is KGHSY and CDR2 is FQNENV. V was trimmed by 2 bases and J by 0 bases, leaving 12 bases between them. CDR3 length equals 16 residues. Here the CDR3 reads CASSQGGISSTDTQYF. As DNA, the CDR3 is TGTGCCAGCAGCCAAGGGGGAATCTCTAGCACAGATACGCAGTATTTT.

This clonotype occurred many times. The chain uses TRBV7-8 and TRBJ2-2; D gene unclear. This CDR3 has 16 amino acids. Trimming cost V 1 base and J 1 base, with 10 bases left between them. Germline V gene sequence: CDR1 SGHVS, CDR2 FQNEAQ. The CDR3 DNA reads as TGTGCCAGCAGCTTAGTTGGCAGAGGGAACACCGGGGAGCTGTTTTTT. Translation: CASSLVGRGNTGELFF.

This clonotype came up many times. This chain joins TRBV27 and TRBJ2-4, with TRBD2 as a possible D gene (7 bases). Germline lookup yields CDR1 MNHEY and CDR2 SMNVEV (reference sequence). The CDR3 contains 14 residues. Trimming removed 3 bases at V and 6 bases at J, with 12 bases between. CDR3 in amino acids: CASSLAGEGNIQYF. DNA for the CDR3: TGTGCCAGCAGTTTGGCAGGGGAGGGAAACATTCAGTACTTC.

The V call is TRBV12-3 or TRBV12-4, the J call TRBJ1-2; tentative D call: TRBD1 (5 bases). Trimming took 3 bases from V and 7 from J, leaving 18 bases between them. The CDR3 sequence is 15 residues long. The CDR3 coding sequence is TGTGCCAGCAGTTTCCAGGCCGGGACCTCATCTGGCTACACCTTC. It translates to CASSFQAGTSSGYTF.

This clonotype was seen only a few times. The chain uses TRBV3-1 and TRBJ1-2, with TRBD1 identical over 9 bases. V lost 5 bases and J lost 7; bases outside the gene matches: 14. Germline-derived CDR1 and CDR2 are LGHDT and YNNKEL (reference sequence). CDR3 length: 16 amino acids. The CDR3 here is CASSLAGTGPEAGYTF. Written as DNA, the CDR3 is TGTGCCAGCAGCTTAGCCGGGACAGGGCCAGAGGCTGGCTACACCTTC. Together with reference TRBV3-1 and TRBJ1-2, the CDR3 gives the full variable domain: DTAVSQTPKYLVTQMGNDKSIKCEQNLGHDTMYWYKQDSKKFLKIMFSYNNKELIINETVPNRFSPKSPDKAHLNLHINSLELGDSAVYFCASSLAGTGPEAGYTFGSGTRLTVV.

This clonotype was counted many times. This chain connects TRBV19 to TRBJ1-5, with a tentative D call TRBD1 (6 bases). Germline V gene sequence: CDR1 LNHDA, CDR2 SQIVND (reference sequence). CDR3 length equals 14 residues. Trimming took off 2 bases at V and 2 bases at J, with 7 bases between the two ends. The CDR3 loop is CASSIRQGNQPQHF. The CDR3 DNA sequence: TGTGCCAGTAGTATAAGACAGGGCAATCAGCCCCAGCATTTT.

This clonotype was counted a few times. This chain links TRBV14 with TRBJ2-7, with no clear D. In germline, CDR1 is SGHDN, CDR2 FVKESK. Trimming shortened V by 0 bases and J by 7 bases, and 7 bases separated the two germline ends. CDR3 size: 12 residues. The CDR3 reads CASSQDYYEQYV. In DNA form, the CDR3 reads TGTGCCAGCAGCCAAGATTACTATGAGCAGTACGTC.

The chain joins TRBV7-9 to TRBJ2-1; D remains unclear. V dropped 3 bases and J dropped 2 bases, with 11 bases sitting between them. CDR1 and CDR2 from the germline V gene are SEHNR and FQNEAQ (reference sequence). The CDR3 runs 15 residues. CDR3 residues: CASSFGFSTYNEQFF. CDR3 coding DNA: TGTGCCAGCAGCTTCGGGTTTAGCACCTACAATGAGCAGTTCTTC. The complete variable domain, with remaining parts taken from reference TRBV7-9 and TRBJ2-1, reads DTGVSQNPRHKITKRGQNVTFRCDPISEHNRLYWYRQTLGQGPEFLTYFQNEAQLEKSRLLSDRFSAERPKGSFSTLEIQRTEQGDSAMYLCASSFGFSTYNEQFFGPGTRLTVL.

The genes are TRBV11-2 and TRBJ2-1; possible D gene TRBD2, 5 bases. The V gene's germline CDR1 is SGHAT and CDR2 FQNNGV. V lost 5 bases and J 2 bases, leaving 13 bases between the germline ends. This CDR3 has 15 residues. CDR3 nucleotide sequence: TGTGCCAGCAGCCCGGGTGGGAGAGCCTACAATGAGCAGTTCTTC. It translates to CASSPGGRAYNEQFF.

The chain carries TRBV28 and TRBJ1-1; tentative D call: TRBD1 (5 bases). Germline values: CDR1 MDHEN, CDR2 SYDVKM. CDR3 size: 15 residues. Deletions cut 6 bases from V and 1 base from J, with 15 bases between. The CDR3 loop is CASSQLTAPNTEAFF. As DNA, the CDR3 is TGTGCCAGCAGCCAACTGACAGCCCCGAACACTGAAGCTTTCTTT.

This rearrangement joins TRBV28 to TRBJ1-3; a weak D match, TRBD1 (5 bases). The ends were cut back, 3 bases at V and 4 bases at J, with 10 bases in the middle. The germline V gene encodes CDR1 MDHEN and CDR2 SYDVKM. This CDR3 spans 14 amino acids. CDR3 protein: CASSFGGIGNTIYF. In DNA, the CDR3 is TGTGCCAGCAGTTTTGGGGGAATAGGAAACACCATATATTTT.

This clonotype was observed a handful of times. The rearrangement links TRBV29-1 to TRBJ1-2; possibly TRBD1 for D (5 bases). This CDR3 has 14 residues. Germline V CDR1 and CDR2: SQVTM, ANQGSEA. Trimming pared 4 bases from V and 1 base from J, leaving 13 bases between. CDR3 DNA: TGCAGCGTTGTTGAGATGGGGGTTAACTATGGCTACACCTTC. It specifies CSVVEMGVNYGYTF.

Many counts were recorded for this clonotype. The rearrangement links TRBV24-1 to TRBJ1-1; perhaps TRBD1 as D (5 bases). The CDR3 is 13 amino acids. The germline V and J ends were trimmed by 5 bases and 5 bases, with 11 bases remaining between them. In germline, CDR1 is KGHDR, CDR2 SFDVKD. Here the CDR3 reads CATSAGYRTEAFF. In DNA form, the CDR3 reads TGTGCCACCAGTGCAGGGTATAGAACTGAAGCTTTCTTT.